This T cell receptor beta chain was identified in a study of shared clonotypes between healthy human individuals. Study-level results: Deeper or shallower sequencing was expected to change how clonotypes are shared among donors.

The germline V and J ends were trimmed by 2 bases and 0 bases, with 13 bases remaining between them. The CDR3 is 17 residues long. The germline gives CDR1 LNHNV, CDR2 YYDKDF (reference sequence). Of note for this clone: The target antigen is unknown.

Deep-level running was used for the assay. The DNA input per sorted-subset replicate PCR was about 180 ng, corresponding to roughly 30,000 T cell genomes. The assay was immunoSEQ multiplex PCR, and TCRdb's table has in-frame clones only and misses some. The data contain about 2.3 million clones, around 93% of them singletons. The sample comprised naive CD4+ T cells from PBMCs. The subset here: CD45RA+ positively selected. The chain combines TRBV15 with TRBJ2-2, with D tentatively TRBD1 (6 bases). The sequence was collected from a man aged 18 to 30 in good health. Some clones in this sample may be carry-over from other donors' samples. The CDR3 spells CATSRTSGVSNTGELFF. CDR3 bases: TGTGCCACCAGCAGAACTTCAGGGGTATCGAACACCGGGGAGCTGTTTTTT.